The 14 T cell receptor beta chains reported below all come from one sample, sequenced in a study of CD8 T cells in Susac syndrome. Random hexamers served to reverse transcribe roughly 0.5 to 1 ug RNA. TCRdb redid the calling of the immunoSEQ multiplex PCR reads with MiXCR, one entry per CDR3 protein. The sample includes under 200,000 distinct CDR3 sequences, 85% to 95% seen only once; the top ten take 0.1%. Sequencing was carried out using CD4+ T cells from PBMCs. The receptor source for this set is a human donor in good health.

The rearrangement uses TRBV2 and TRBJ2-3; the D is unclear. CDR3 length: 12 residues. The germline gives CDR1 SNHLY, CDR2 FYNNEI. V was clipped by 5 bases and J by 6 bases, with 9 bases between them. The CDR3 coding sequence is TGTGCCAGCAGTAATCCCTCGGATACGCAGTATTTT. This codes for CASSNPSDTQYF.

V and J are TRBV4-3 and TRBJ2-1; the match to TRBD2 covers 7 bases. CDR1 is LGHNA and CDR2 is YSLEER in the germline V gene. CDR3 length: 15 residues. V dropped 8 bases and J dropped 4; count of bases not matched to a gene: 11. The CDR3 is CASGISGAGYNEQFF. CDR3 DNA: TGCGCCAGCGGCATAAGCGGGGCAGGTTACAATGAGCAGTTCTTC.

The rearrangement uses TRBV29-1 and TRBJ2-1; tentatively, D is TRBD1 (6 bases). V gave up 2 bases and J gave up 14 bases, with 19 bases separating them. There are 13 residues in the CDR3. The germline V gene has CDR1 SQVTM and CDR2 ANQGSEA. The CDR3 nucleotides are TGCAGCGTTGAAAAGCAGGGGCAGGGTAGGGAGTTCTTC. Amino acids: CSVEKQGQGREFF.

The CDR3 DNA is TGTGCCACCAGTGATCAACTAGGAAAGCAGTTCTTC. Translation: CATSDQLGKQFF. The chain couples TRBV24-1 to TRBJ2-1; possibly TRBD2 for D (5 bases). Germline CDR1 reads KGHDR; CDR2 reads SFDVKD. V lost 3 bases to trimming and J lost 11 bases, with 10 bases between them. This CDR3 region has 12 residues.

V gene TRBV6-1 combines with J gene TRBJ2-2; no firm D call. The CDR3 spans 15 residues. The germline gives CDR1 MNHNS, CDR2 SASEGT. The ends were cut back, 4 bases at V and 0 bases at J, with 9 bases in the middle. The chain's CDR3 is CASSVRTTNTGELFF. The CDR3 DNA follows: TGTGCCAGCAGTGTCCGGACGACGAACACCGGGGAGCTGTTTTTT.

The chain joins TRBV4-3 to TRBJ1-5; D is ambiguous. Germline V gene data show CDR1 as LGHNA and CDR2 as YSLEER. The CDR3 loop spans 17 amino acids. Trimming took off 0 bases at V and 5 bases at J, with 17 bases between the two ends. For the CDR3, the DNA is TGCGCCAGCAGCCAAGATATGACGGAAACCGTGGATCAGCCCCAGCATTTT. Translated: CASSQDMTETVDQPQHF.

The V call is TRBV5-1, the J call TRBJ2-5; a weak D match, TRBD1 (6 bases). From germline, CDR1 is SGHRS and CDR2 YFSETQ. Trimming removed 5 bases from V and 1 base from J, with 18 bases in between. The CDR3 contains 16 residues. The DNA of the CDR3 is TGCGCCAGCAGATTCACCCTGGACAGCTCCCAAGAGACCCAGTACTTC. It translates to CASRFTLDSSQETQYF.

The chain is built from TRBV30 and TRBJ1-4; no firm D call. Germline CDR1 is GTSNPN and CDR2 is SVGIG (reference sequence). The CDR3 totals 12 residues. V shed 0 bases and J shed 8 bases, with 7 bases lying between them. The CDR3 spells CAWSVQSEKLFF. The DNA for the CDR3 is TGTGCCTGGAGTGTACAGTCGGAAAAACTGTTTTTT.

The J gene is TRBJ1-5, the V gene TRBV7-2, with D unclear. V was clipped by 0 bases and J by 5 bases, with 8 bases between them. This CDR3 comprises 14 residues. In germline, CDR1 is SGHTA, CDR2 FQGNSA. CDR3 amino acids: CASSLAYTDQPQHF. CDR3 DNA: TGTGCCAGCAGCTTAGCGTACACGGATCAGCCCCAGCATTTT.

The genes are TRBV10-2 and TRBJ1-1; weak D call: TRBD1 (5 bases). V was cut by 6 bases and J by 8 bases, with 22 bases left in between. This CDR3 region has 15 residues. Looked up from germline, CDR1 is WSHSY and CDR2 is SAAADI. The CDR3 bases are TGCGCCAGCAGACTACCCGGGACCGAAAATCTAGAAGCTTTCTTT. Residues: CASRLPGTENLEAFF.

The V gene is TRBV5-1, the J gene TRBJ2-1; 9 bases fit TRBD1. The J segment lost 10 bases and the V segment lost 0 bases, leaving 8 bases of the junction unmatched. CDR1 SGHRS and CDR2 YFSETQ come from the germline V gene. The CDR3 length is 15 residues. The CDR3 loop is CASSLVTDRGGEQFF. As DNA, the CDR3 is TGCGCCAGCAGCTTGGTGACGGACAGGGGAGGGGAGCAGTTCTTC.

This chain connects TRBV20-1 to TRBJ2-4; D gene ambiguous. The CDR3 loop spans 14 amino acids. V dropped 5 bases and J dropped 3 bases, with 14 bases sitting between them. Germline V gene data show CDR1 as DFQATT and CDR2 as SNEGSKA (reference sequence). CDR3: CSARPPEGKNIQYF. The CDR3 DNA reads TGCAGTGCTCGCCCCCCTGAAGGCAAAAACATTCAGTACTTC.

The rearrangement uses TRBV20-1 and TRBJ2-4; 7 nucleotides line up with TRBD2. J lost 6 bases, V lost 5 bases, and 7 bases had no gene match. This CDR3 has 13 residues. The germline CDR1 and CDR2 sequences are DFQATT and SNEGSKA (reference sequence). The CDR3 DNA sequence: TGCAGTGCTGGGGGAGGGCAGAGAAACATTCAGTACTTC. This gives the protein CSAGGGQRNIQYF.

The chain recombines TRBV24-1 with TRBJ1-1, with D hard to call. The CDR3 sequence is 13 residues long. Trimming took 3 bases from V and 11 from J, leaving 15 bases between them. The germline gives CDR1 KGHDR, CDR2 SFDVKD. CDR3 DNA sequence: TGTGCCACCAGTGATGAGGGAGAGAACTTGGCTTTCTTT. Protein product: CATSDEGENLAFF.